What follows are 15 T cell receptor beta chains derived from one specimen sequenced in a study of T cells after yellow fever vaccination. MiXCR, run by TCRdb on the 5' RACE reads, gives a single entry per CDR3 protein. Of 450,000 to 650,000 distinct CDR3 sequences listed, about 13% were seen once; the top ten hold around an eighth. Source: PBMCs, taken on the day of the yellow fever booster vaccination. The receptor source for this set is a man aged 25 to 40 who received the YFV17D yellow fever vaccine.

This clonotype was counted many times. This sequence joins TRBV25-1 and TRBJ2-4; a weak D match, TRBD1 (7 bases). The CDR3 covers 16 residues. The V and J ends lost 3 bases and 7 bases respectively, with 19 bases between them. Germline values: CDR1 MGHDK, CDR2 SYGVNS. CDR3 protein: CASSDSPARGENIQYF. The CDR3 DNA is TGTGCCAGCAGTGATTCCCCGGCCAGGGGGGAGAACATTCAGTACTTC.

This chain links TRBV7-6 with TRBJ2-1, with D hard to call. Per germline, CDR1 SGHVS and CDR2 FNYEAQ. V lost 2 bases and J 5 bases, leaving 25 bases between the germline ends. This CDR3 has 19 amino acids. In nucleotides, the CDR3 is TGTGCCAGCAGCTTAAATTCTGTCGTCGGTTTGGGAAAAAACAATGAGCAGTTCTTC. Its translation: CASSLNSVVGLGKNNEQFF.

The gene calls are TRBV7-2 and TRBJ1-3, with unresolved D. Between the trimmed V and J ends, which lost 5 bases and 2 bases, there was a span of 13 bases. This CDR3 spans 15 amino acids. Germline lookup yields CDR1 SGHTA and CDR2 FQGNSA. The CDR3 is CASSAGSATGNTIYF. In DNA, the CDR3 is TGTGCCAGCAGCGCCGGGAGTGCGACTGGAAACACCATATATTTT.

On this clonotype itself: Germline is not matched at one junction end, which may reflect a read error. CDR3 loop: CASSVDRPIYNEQFF. CDR3 coding DNA: TGTGCCAGCAGCGTAGACAGACCAATATACAATGAGCAGTTCTTC. This chain links TRBV11-3 with TRBJ2-1; D is perhaps TRBD1 (5 bases). This CDR3 is built from 15 residues. Germline CDR1 SGHNT, CDR2 YENEEA.

This clonotype was recorded a few times. The chain links TRBV7-8 to TRBJ2-2; D is uncertain. Germline CDR1 and CDR2: SGHVS and FQNEAQ. CDR3 length: 15 residues. Trimming shortened V by 2 bases and J by 1 base, and 8 bases separated the two germline ends. The CDR3 is CASSLSHGNTGELFF. CDR3 bases: TGTGCCAGCAGCTTATCTCACGGGAACACCGGGGAGCTGTTTTTT.

This clonotype was recorded a few times. The chain joins TRBV20-1 to TRBJ2-4; the D gene is possibly TRBD1 (7 bases). The CDR3 covers 14 residues. Germline V gives CDR1 DFQATT, CDR2 SNEGSKA (reference sequence). The V end lost 5 bases, the J end lost 1 base, and 12 bases lay between the germline ends. This CDR3 is CSAPPGGAKNIQYF. CDR3 DNA sequence: TGCAGTGCTCCTCCAGGGGGGGCCAAAAACATTCAGTACTTC.

The rearrangement uses TRBV27 and TRBJ2-1; perhaps TRBD2 as D (6 bases). The CDR3 length is 13 residues. V was shortened by 3 bases and J by 11 bases, with 14 bases between the two germline ends. CDR1 is MNHEY and CDR2 is SMNVEV in the germline V gene (reference sequence). The CDR3 loop is CASSLTGTFKQFF. The CDR3 region has the DNA TGTGCCAGCAGTTTGACCGGGACTTTCAAGCAGTTCTTC.

This clonotype was detected many times. This chain uses TRBV20-1 with TRBJ1-6, with D perhaps matching TRBD1 (5 bases). Trimming stripped 4 bases from V and 8 bases from J, with 12 bases between. Germline V CDR1 and CDR2: DFQATT, SNEGSKA (reference sequence). The CDR3 loop spans 13 amino acids. CDR3 coding DNA: TGCAGTGCTAAGGGCAAACAGGATTCACCCCTCCACTTT. Its protein is CSAKGKQDSPLHF.

This clonotype was seen repeatedly, ten times or more. This chain uses TRBV9 with TRBJ2-5; TRBD1 matches 7 bases. Unmatched junction bases numbered 3, after V lost 3 bases and J lost 1 base. This CDR3 region has 14 residues. Germline V gives CDR1 SGDLS, CDR2 YYNGEE. Here the CDR3 DNA reads TGTGCCAGCAGCGCGACAGGGATCCAAGAGACCCAGTACTTC. Translation: CASSATGIQETQYF. Full variable domain (rest looked up from reference TRBV9 and TRBJ2-5): DSGVTQTPKHLITATGQRVTLRCSPRSGDLSVYWYQQSLDQGLQFLIQYYNGEERAKGNILERFSAQQFPDLHSELNLSSLELGDSALYFCASSATGIQETQYFGPGTRLLVL.

This clonotype was seen only a few times. This chain links TRBV11-2 with TRBJ2-1, with 7 bases matching TRBD2. Looked up from germline, CDR1 is SGHAT and CDR2 is FQNNGV. V shed 1 base and J 3 bases; nucleotides not matched to a gene: 12. This CDR3 is 18 amino acids long. The CDR3 coding sequence is TGTGCCAGCAGCTTAGTGAGCCAACTAGCGTGGTTCTACAATGAGCAGTTCTTC. This sequence encodes CASSLVSQLAWFYNEQFF.

This clonotype came up a few times. This rearrangement joins TRBV6-5 to TRBJ2-1, with unresolved D. Germline CDR1 is MNHEY and CDR2 is SVGAGI. This CDR3 comprises 15 residues. V gave up 0 bases and J gave up 3 bases, with 9 bases separating them. CDR3 amino acids: CASSYSSVSYNEQFF. DNA of the CDR3: TGTGCCAGCAGTTACTCGTCGGTCAGCTACAATGAGCAGTTCTTC.

This clonotype was seen just once. This chain joins TRBV18 and TRBJ2-3, with 8 bases lining up with TRBD2. The CDR3 totals 16 residues. Trimming at V came to 1 base and at J to 2 bases, leaving 5 bases not matched to a gene. The germline V gene has CDR1 KGHSH and CDR2 LQKENI. The CDR3 is CASSPQVAGSTDTQYF. As DNA, the CDR3 is TGTGCCAGCTCACCACAAGTAGCGGGATCCACAGATACGCAGTATTTT. Variable domain in full (rest from reference TRBV18 and TRBJ2-3): NAGVMQNPRHLVRRRGQEARLRCSPMKGHSHVYWYRQLPEEGLKFMVYLQKENIIDESGMPKERFSAEFPKEGPSILRIQQVVRGDSAAYFCASSPQVAGSTDTQYFGPGTRLTVL.

This clonotype turned up a few times. This chain connects TRBV10-3 to TRBJ2-3; D gene ambiguous. The V and J ends lost 8 bases and 0 bases respectively, with 12 bases between them. The germline CDR1 and CDR2 sequences are ENHRY and SYGVKD. The CDR3 runs to 14 residues. The CDR3 region has the DNA TGTGCCATCGGTACAGCTTCTAGCACAGATACGCAGTATTTT. Translating gives CAIGTASSTDTQYF.

This clonotype was detected only a few times. The chain is built from TRBV6-5 and TRBJ2-2; the D gene is possibly TRBD2 (6 bases). V lost 7 bases, J lost 7 bases, and 10 bases lay in between. The CDR3 extends over 12 amino acids. Germline CDR1 is MNHEY and CDR2 is SVGAGI. DNA for the CDR3: TGTGCCAGCACCGACGGGGGCGGGGAGCTGTTTTTT. This encodes CASTDGGGELFF.

This clonotype appeared a few times. The V gene is TRBV7-8, the J gene TRBJ1-2; D is perhaps TRBD1 (5 bases). The CDR3 runs 15 residues. Germline V gene data show CDR1 as SGHVS and CDR2 as FQNEAQ. The germline V and J ends were trimmed by 5 bases and 3 bases, with 16 bases remaining between them. The CDR3 protein is CASSLQARYDYGYTF. In nucleotides, the CDR3 is TGTGCCAGCAGCCTACAGGCCCGCTATGACTATGGCTACACCTTC.